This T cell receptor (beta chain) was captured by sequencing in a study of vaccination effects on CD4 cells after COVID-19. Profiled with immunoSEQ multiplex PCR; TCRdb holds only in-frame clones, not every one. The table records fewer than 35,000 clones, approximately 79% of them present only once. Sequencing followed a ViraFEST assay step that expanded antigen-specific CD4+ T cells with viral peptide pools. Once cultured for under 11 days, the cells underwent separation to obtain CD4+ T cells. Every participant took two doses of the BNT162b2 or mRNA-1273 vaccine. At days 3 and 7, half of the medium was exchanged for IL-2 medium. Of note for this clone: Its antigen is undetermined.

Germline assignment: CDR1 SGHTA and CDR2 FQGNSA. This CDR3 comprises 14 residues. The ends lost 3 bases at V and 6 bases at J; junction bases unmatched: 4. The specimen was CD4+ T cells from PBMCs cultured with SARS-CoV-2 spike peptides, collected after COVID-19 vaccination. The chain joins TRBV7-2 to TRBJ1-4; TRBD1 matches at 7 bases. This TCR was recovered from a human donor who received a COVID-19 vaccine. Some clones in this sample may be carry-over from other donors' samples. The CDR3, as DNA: TGTGCCAGCAGCTTCGACAGGGCCTATGAAAAACTGTTTTTT. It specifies CASSFDRAYEKLFF.